This TCR beta chain was found in a study of T cell changes during pregnancy in multiple sclerosis. Here immunoSEQ multiplex PCR was the method, and the copy in TCRdb shows in-frame clones only, minus some. The sample lists roughly 40,000 clones, 90% occurring once. The CDR3 is 13 amino acids. The V and J ends lost 5 bases and 1 base respectively, with 8 bases between them. Per germline, CDR1 SGHTA and CDR2 FQGTGA. The gene calls are TRBV7-3 and TRBJ1-1; D gene ambiguous. The sequenced sample was CD4+ T cells from peripheral blood mononuclear cells, obtained in the first trimester of pregnancy. This clonotype was sampled from a female donor in good health, enrolled as a control in a pregnancy study. DNA of the CDR3: TGTGCCAGCAGCCCGGACTCGAACACTGAAGCTTTCTTT. It translates to CASSPDSNTEAFF.